The clone carrying this TCR beta chain was seen many times. Its antigen is not identified. Germline DNA was extracted alongside blood RNA, which was obtained from unsorted whole blood. Starting from about 0.5 ug of total RNA, TCR beta cDNA was produced with a primer in the constant region. Researchers made the TCR beta libraries by running three nested multiplex PCR rounds with slightly modified ARM-PCR. One entry per CDR3 protein results from TCRdb running MiXCR on the multiplex PCR reads. The table includes 250,000 to 350,000 distinct CDR3 sequences, around three fifths detected once. This specimen comes from a study of tumor-infiltrating lymphocytes in primary liver carcinoma. On the study more broadly: Patients' primary liver carcinoma was surgically resected. Aged between 30 and 69 years, the patients were men and women.

Overall study results and limits: Because the samples were bulk unsorted, the study did not compare CD4+ and CD8+ repertoires. Relative to tumor region pairs, the tumor-adjacent and tumor-blood pairs showed overlap that was lower.

This TCR derives from a woman aged 25 to 39 with primary liver carcinoma and hepatitis B virus infection. Sequenced input: peripheral blood.

CDR3 amino acids: CASSLSTADTQYF. In nucleotides, the CDR3 is TGTGCCAGCAGTCTATCTACGGCAGATACGCAGTATTTT. The J gene is TRBJ2-3, the V gene TRBV12-3 or TRBV12-4; D call uncertain. The V end was cut by 5 bases, the J end by 4 bases, with 10 bases between. The CDR3 covers 13 residues.